Given below is one T cell receptor beta chain in context. The data were obtained in a study of blood T cell repertoires in COVID-19. Clones were read by immunoSEQ multiplex PCR, and TCRdb kept only the in-frame ones, dropping some. The profile covers a few hundred thousand clones, with roughly 90% appearing a single time and roughly 3% taken by the ten largest. The CDR3 covers 16 residues. The germline gives CDR1 MGHRA, CDR2 YSYEKL. The ends lost 0 bases at V and 2 bases at J; junction bases unmatched: 3. This TCR derives from a woman under 40 who had recovered from COVID-19. Material: PBMCs or T cells enriched from blood (not recorded which). The V and J genes are TRBV4-1 and TRBJ2-1; 8 nucleotides match TRBD1. The CDR3 DNA is TGCGCCAGCAGCCAAGATGACAGGGGAACCTACAATGAGCAGTTCTTC. This sequence encodes CASSQDDRGTYNEQFF.